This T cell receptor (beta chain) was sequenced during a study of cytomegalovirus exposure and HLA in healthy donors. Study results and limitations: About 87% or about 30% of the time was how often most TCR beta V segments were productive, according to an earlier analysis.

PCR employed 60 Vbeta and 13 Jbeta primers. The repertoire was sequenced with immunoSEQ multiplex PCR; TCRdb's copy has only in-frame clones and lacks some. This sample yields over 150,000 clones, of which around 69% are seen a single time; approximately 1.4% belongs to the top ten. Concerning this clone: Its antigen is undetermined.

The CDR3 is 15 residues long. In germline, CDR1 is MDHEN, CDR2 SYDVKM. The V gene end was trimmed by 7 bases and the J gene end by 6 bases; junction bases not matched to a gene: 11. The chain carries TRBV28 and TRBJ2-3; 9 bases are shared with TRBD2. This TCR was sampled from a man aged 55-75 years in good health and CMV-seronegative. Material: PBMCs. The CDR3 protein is CASKGLAPRGDTQYF. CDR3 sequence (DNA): TGTGCCAGCAAGGGACTAGCTCCGAGGGGGGATACGCAGTATTTT. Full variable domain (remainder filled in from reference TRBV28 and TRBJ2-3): DVKVTQSSRYLVKRTGEKVFLECVQDMDHENMFWYRQDPGLGLRLIYFSYDVKMKEKGDIPEGYSVSREKKERFSLILESASTNQTSMYLCASKGLAPRGDTQYFGPGTRLTVL.